Listed here is a single T cell receptor beta chain. Its antigen is not known. Reverse transcribed after extraction, RNA yielded cDNA as the sequencing template. Profiled with immunoSEQ multiplex PCR; TCRdb holds only in-frame clones, not every one. Of hundreds of thousands of clones listed, 60% were seen once; the top ten hold 0.75% to 0.95%. This sample is part of a study of CD8+ T cells in alopecia areata. Study context: Twice a day, 5 to 10 mg of oral tofacitinib was administered to treated patients.

The CDR3 consists of 16 residues. J was trimmed by 0 bases and V by 4 bases; bases with no gene match: 9. Germline V gene sequence: CDR1 MDHEN, CDR2 SYDVKM. General study points: Uncertain still, given a single nonresponder, is whether baseline CD8+ expansion links to response. Tofacitinib significantly decreased scalp clonality and expanded CD8+ clones among top 100. Numerous clones, expanded in lesions, remained in scalp and blood during tofacitinib.

The sample's treatment: oral pan-JAK inhibitor, 5-10 mg twice daily. This specimen was CD4+ T cells sorted from blood, taken around week 53, from a patient treated with tofacitinib. The origin of this receptor is a human donor with alopecia areata. This chain links TRBV28 with TRBJ2-7, with 7 bases fitting TRBD2. DNA for the CDR3: TGTGCCAGCAGTTCCCTCGTATCGGGGGGCTCCTACGAGCAGTACTTC. It specifies CASSSLVSGGSYEQYF.